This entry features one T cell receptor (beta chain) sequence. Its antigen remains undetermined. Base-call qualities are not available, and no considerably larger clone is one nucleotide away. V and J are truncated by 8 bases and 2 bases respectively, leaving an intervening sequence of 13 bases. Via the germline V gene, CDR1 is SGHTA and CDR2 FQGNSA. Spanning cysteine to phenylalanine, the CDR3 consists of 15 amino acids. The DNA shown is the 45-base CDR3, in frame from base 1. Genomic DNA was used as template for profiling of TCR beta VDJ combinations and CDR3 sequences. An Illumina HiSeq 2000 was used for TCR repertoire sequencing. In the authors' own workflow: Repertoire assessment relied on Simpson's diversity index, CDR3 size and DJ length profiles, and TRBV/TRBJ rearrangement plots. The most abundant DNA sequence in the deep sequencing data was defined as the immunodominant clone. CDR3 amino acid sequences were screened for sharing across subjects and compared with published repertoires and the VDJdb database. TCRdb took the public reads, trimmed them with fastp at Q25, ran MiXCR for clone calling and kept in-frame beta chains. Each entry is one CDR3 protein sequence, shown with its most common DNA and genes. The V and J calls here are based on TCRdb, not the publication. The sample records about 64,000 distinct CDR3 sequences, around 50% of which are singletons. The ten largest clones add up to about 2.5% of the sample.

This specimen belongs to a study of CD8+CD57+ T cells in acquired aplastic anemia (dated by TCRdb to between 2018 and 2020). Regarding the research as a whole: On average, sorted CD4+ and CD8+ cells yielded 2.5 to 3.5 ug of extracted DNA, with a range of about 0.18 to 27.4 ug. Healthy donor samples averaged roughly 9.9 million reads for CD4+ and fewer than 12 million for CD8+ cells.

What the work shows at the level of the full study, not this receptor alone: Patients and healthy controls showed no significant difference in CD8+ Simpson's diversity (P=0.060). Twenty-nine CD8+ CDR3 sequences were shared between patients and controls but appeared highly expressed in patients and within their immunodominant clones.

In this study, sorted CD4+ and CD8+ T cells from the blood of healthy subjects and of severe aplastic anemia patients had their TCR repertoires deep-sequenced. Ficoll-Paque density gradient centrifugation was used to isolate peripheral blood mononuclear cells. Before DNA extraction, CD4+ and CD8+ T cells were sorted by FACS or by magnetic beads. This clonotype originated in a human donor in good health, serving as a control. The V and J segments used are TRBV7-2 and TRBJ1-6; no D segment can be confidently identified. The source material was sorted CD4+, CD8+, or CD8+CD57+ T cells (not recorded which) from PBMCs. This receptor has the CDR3 CASGILSPYNSPLHF. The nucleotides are TGTGCCAGCGGCATCCTGAGCCCCTATAATTCACCCCTCCACTTT.